This T cell receptor (beta chain) was sequenced in a study of persistence of HIV-infected CD4 T cells. As to this clone: The antigen remains unidentified.

The libraries were made with immunoSEQ version 4 in survey mode. The repertoire was sequenced with immunoSEQ multiplex PCR; TCRdb's copy has only in-frame clones and lacks some. Among about 39,000 clones listed, approximately 81% were seen once. This CDR3 spans 15 amino acids. The germline V gene encodes CDR1 LGHNT and CDR2 FRNRAP. The junction had 4 bases not matched to a gene; V was cut back by 4 bases and J by 3 bases. Overlapping HIV-1 Gag 15-mer peptides at 0.85 to 1 ug per peptide per mL were used. CD40L-negative CD69-negative CD45RO-high memory CD4+ T cells were sorted as populations depleted of antigen-responding cells. CD4+ T cell counts exceeded 400 cells/uL; CMV serology was positive. Anti-CD28/CD49d costimulation, CD40-blocking antibody and enfuvirtide were given to CD8-depleted PBMCs for 15 to 20 hours.

The TCR comes from an adult with HIV. The donor label of this sample is uncertain. Here the sequenced sample was cultured CD4+ T cells from PBMCs, taken from a patient who received antiretroviral therapy. The chain uses TRBV12-5 and TRBJ1-5; 9 bases are shared with TRBD1. For the CDR3, the DNA is TGTGCTAGTGGTTGGGGGACAGGGATCAATCAGCCCCAGCATTTT. Translating gives CASGWGTGINQPQHF.